This passage covers 26 T cell receptor beta chains from one sample sequenced in a study of blood T cell repertoires in COVID-19. Here immunoSEQ multiplex PCR was the method, and the copy in TCRdb shows in-frame clones only, minus some. The table has some 200,000 clones, around 80% seen once. The material sequenced was peripheral blood. The receptors come from a middle-aged woman with acute or convalescent COVID-19.

The chain joins TRBV9 to TRBJ2-3; 13 bases agree with TRBD2. The germline V gene encodes CDR1 SGDLS and CDR2 YYNGEE. V lost 4 bases and J lost 6; bases outside the gene matches: 8. There are 16 residues in the CDR3. The CDR3 region is CASSPEGLAGSDTQYF. The CDR3 DNA sequence: TGTGCCAGCAGCCCAGAGGGACTAGCGGGATCCGATACGCAGTATTTT.

This chain uses TRBV19 with TRBJ1-1; 8 nucleotides match TRBD1. CDR1 is LNHDA and CDR2 is SQIVND in the germline V gene (reference sequence). Trimming at V came to 4 bases and at J to 3 bases, leaving 10 bases not matched to a gene. The CDR3 is 16 residues long. DNA for the CDR3: TGTGCCAGTAGTAGTGATCTGGACAGGGAGGACACTGAAGCTTTCTTT. Protein: CASSSDLDREDTEAFF.

The V and J genes are TRBV6-1 and TRBJ1-6, with 7 bases aligning to TRBD1. V trimming: 0 bases; J trimming: 4 bases; junction bases outside the gene matches: 6. Germline CDR1 is MNHNS and CDR2 is SASEGT. The CDR3 contains 17 residues. CDR3 DNA sequence: TGTGCCAGCAGTGAAGCGCTGGGGACAGCTTATAATTCACCCCTCCACTTT. Amino acid sequence: CASSEALGTAYNSPLHF.

This clone was found once. This chain links TRBV2 with TRBJ1-1; possibly TRBD1 for D (6 bases). CDR1 is SNHLY and CDR2 is FYNNEI in the germline V gene. The CDR3 has 14 amino acids. V shed 8 bases and J shed 5 bases, with 18 bases lying between them. The CDR3 coding sequence is TGTGCCAGCGCACACAGGGTGAGGTGGACTGAAGCTTTCTTT. Amino acid sequence: CASAHRVRWTEAFF.

The chain links TRBV9 to TRBJ2-3; D is ambiguous. The CDR3 spans 13 residues. V gave up 0 bases and J gave up 1 base, with 3 bases separating them. Germline V lookup: CDR1 SGDLS, CDR2 YYNGEE. For the CDR3, the DNA is TGTGCCAGCAGCGTAGGAGGCACAGATACGCAGTATTTT. Amino acid sequence: CASSVGGTDTQYF. Full variable domain (remainder filled in from reference TRBV9 and TRBJ2-3): DSGVTQTPKHLITATGQRVTLRCSPRSGDLSVYWYQQSLDQGLQFLIQYYNGEERAKGNILERFSAQQFPDLHSELNLSSLELGDSALYFCASSVGGTDTQYFGPGTRLTVL.

V usage is TRBV7-2 and J usage is TRBJ2-1; 9 nucleotides match TRBD2. Germline V gene data show CDR1 as SGHTA and CDR2 as FQGNSA. The CDR3 totals 16 residues. V lost 2 bases to trimming and J lost 7 bases; unmatched junction nucleotides: 9. The CDR3 DNA reads TGTGCCAGCAGCTTAAGTTTGGGTAGCGGGAGAAATGAGCAGTTCTTC. Translating gives CASSLSLGSGRNEQFF.

The sample holds a few counts of this clone. The chain is built from TRBV4-1 and TRBJ1-1, with unresolved D. Germline CDR1 is MGHRA and CDR2 is YSYEKL. The CDR3 has 17 amino acids. Trimming took 3 bases from V and 0 from J, leaving 17 bases between them. In DNA form, the CDR3 reads TGCGCCAGCAGCCAGGCGTATACTACCGCCATGAACACTGAAGCTTTCTTT. Protein sequence: CASSQAYTTAMNTEAFF.

This clone was observed a handful of times. The J gene is TRBJ1-1, the V gene TRBV6-2 or TRBV6-3; 8 bases fit TRBD1. This CDR3 contains 14 residues. Trimming cost V 4 bases and J 4 bases; bases outside gene matches: 5. Germline V gene data show CDR1 as MNHEY and CDR2 as SVGEGT. The CDR3 here is CASSFDRGRTEAFF. DNA for the CDR3: TGTGCCAGCAGTTTCGACAGGGGACGCACTGAAGCTTTCTTT.

V gene TRBV5-6 combines with J gene TRBJ2-3, with 9 bases that match TRBD2. The junction had 2 bases not matched to a gene; V was cut back by 2 bases and J by 4 bases. From germline, CDR1 is SGHDT and CDR2 YYEEEE. The CDR3 is 14 residues long. Here the CDR3 reads CASSFSGSADTQYF. CDR3 nucleotide sequence: TGTGCCAGCAGCTTTAGCGGGAGTGCAGATACGCAGTATTTT.

This rearrangement joins TRBV5-1 to TRBJ1-2; 9 bases fit TRBD1. Germline lookup yields CDR1 SGHRS and CDR2 YFSETQ. The CDR3 has 14 residues. Trimming removed 5 bases from V and 8 bases from J; junction bases left unmatched: 10. As DNA, the CDR3 is TGCGCCAGCAGGGAACCGGGACAGGGTTTAGGCTACACCTTC. This gives the protein CASREPGQGLGYTF.

The V call is TRBV19, the J call TRBJ2-3; TRBD1 aligns across 7 bases. CDR3 length: 15 residues. Germline CDR1 is LNHDA and CDR2 is SQIVND (reference sequence). The J segment lost 0 bases and the V segment lost 10 bases, leaving 10 bases of the junction unmatched. CDR3 sequence reads: CATRRDRASTDTQYF. The CDR3 DNA reads as TGTGCCACTCGCCGCGACAGGGCCAGCACAGATACGCAGTATTTT.

The rearrangement uses TRBV7-9 and TRBJ1-2, with TRBD1 as a possible D gene (6 bases). V was cut by 0 bases and J by 5 bases, with 13 bases left in between. Germline CDR1 is SEHNR and CDR2 is FQNEAQ (reference sequence). This CDR3 contains 15 residues. For the CDR3, the DNA is TGTGCCAGCAGCTTAGCGAGGGGGGGCGAGTATGGCTACACCTTC. Its translation is CASSLARGGEYGYTF.

The sample holds a few counts of this clone. The V and J genes are TRBV5-6 and TRBJ1-6; tentative D call: TRBD1 (5 bases). The CDR3 loop spans 15 amino acids. V was shortened by 0 bases and J by 7 bases, with 11 bases between the two germline ends. Germline-derived CDR1 and CDR2 are SGHDT and YYEEEE. In DNA, the CDR3 is TGTGCCAGCAGCTTGGCGAACAGGCAAAATTCACCCCTCCACTTT. Its protein is CASSLANRQNSPLHF.

The rearrangement joins TRBV20-1 to TRBJ2-3; 8 bases align to TRBD2. Germline lookup yields CDR1 DFQATT and CDR2 SNEGSKA (reference sequence). V shed 3 bases and J 2 bases; nucleotides not matched to a gene: 4. This CDR3 comprises 14 residues. The CDR3 sequence: CSASTGGTTDTQYF. The CDR3, as DNA: TGCAGTGCTAGTACGGGGGGGACCACAGATACGCAGTATTTT.

The V and J genes are TRBV5-1 and TRBJ2-1; 12 bases align to TRBD2. The V and J ends lost 3 bases and 9 bases, in that order; junction bases with no gene match: 7. Germline-derived CDR1 and CDR2 are SGHRS and YFSETQ. The CDR3 is 15 amino acids. The CDR3 reads CASSSGLAGRSEQFF. DNA for the CDR3: TGCGCCAGCAGCTCAGGACTAGCGGGGAGGAGTGAGCAGTTCTTC.

There are a few counts of this clone. The chain joins TRBV19 to TRBJ2-2, with a tentative D call TRBD1 (6 bases). With 7 bases removed from V and 3 bases from J, the gap between germline ends came to 12 bases. Germline CDR1 is LNHDA and CDR2 is SQIVND (reference sequence). CDR3 size: 14 residues. The chain's CDR3 is CASTPDRYTGELFF. CDR3 nucleotides: TGTGCCAGTACCCCAGACAGGTACACCGGGGAGCTGTTTTTT. The full variable domain, completed using reference TRBV19 and TRBJ2-2, is DGGITQSPKYLFRKEGQNVTLSCEQNLNHDAMYWYRQDPGQGLRLIYYSQIVNDFQKGDIAEGYSVSREKKESFPLTVTSAQKNPTAFYLCASTPDRYTGELFFGEGSRLTVL.

This clone was seen a handful of times. The J gene is TRBJ1-5, the V gene TRBV18; TRBD1 matches 7 bases. Looked up from germline, CDR1 is KGHSH and CDR2 is LQKENI. The J segment lost 0 bases and the V segment lost 6 bases, leaving 5 bases of the junction unmatched. The CDR3 is 15 amino acids. CDR3 region: CASSLGQPSNQPQHF. The CDR3 bases are TGTGCCAGCTCGTTGGGACAGCCTAGCAATCAGCCCCAGCATTTT.

This chain links TRBV18 with TRBJ2-3; D gene ambiguous. Germline assignment: CDR1 KGHSH and CDR2 LQKENI. V lost 2 bases and J 3 bases, leaving 3 bases between the germline ends. CDR3 length: 12 amino acids. CDR3 sequence: CASSPTTDTQYF. CDR3 bases: TGTGCCAGCTCACCAACTACAGATACGCAGTATTTT.

The V and J genes are TRBV29-1 and TRBJ2-7, with D maybe TRBD1 (6 bases). CDR1 and CDR2 from the germline V gene are SQVTM and ANQGSEA. V gave up 7 bases and J gave up 1 base, with 14 bases separating them. The CDR3 loop spans 13 amino acids. The CDR3 loop reads CSATGSGSYEQYF. DNA for the CDR3: TGCAGCGCTACAGGGTCGGGGTCCTACGAGCAGTACTTC.

This rearrangement joins TRBV27 to TRBJ1-1, with D tentatively TRBD1 (5 bases). Germline-derived CDR1 and CDR2 are MNHEY and SMNVEV (reference sequence). CDR3 size: 13 residues. Trimming cost V 10 bases and J 0 bases, with 12 bases left between them. In DNA, the CDR3 is TGTGCCACCCCCAGGGCGATGAACACTGAAGCTTTCTTT. It encodes CATPRAMNTEAFF.

V and J are TRBV6-2 or TRBV6-3 and TRBJ2-7; 7 bases are a match to TRBD2. V dropped 4 bases and J dropped 2; count of bases not matched to a gene: 14. The germline V gene encodes CDR1 MNHEY and CDR2 SVGEGT. This CDR3 spans 17 amino acids. CDR3 nucleotide sequence: TGTGCCAGCAGTTCACTAAGCGAGCTTGGGACTACCTACGAGCAGTACTTC. Translated: CASSSLSELGTTYEQYF.

The chain links TRBV9 to TRBJ2-7, with D tentatively TRBD1 (6 bases). The CDR3 runs to 15 residues. CDR1 and CDR2 from the germline V gene are SGDLS and YYNGEE. Trimming took 2 bases from V and 3 from J, leaving 15 bases between them. CDR3 in DNA: TGTGCCAGCAGCGTCCAGCCAGGGGTGAGCTACGAGCAGTACTTC. Residues: CASSVQPGVSYEQYF.

This chain links TRBV6-1 with TRBJ2-5; D is unresolved. V lost 1 base and J lost 5, with 5 bases in between. CDR1 and CDR2 (germline): MNHNS, SASEGT. CDR3 length: 12 residues. CDR3 loop: CASSEVRETQYF. The CDR3 bases are TGTGCCAGCAGTGAAGTGAGGGAGACCCAGTACTTC.

In its sample, this clone was seen a few times. Compared with germline, one end of the junction differs, possibly owing to a read error. J is TRBJ2-3 and V is TRBV6-5; 9 positions agree with TRBD2. CDR3 length: 11 residues. Germline loops: CDR1 MNHEY, CDR2 SVGAGI. This CDR3 is CASTSAGGQGF. The DNA for the CDR3 is TGTGCCAGCACCTCAGCGGGGGGCCAGGGATTT.

The chain couples TRBV3-1 (or the pseudogene TRBV3-2) to TRBJ1-1; no clear D. In germline, CDR1 is LGHDT, CDR2 YNNKEL (reference sequence). The CDR3 loop spans 14 amino acids. V was trimmed by 0 bases and J by 5 bases, leaving 10 bases between them. Written as DNA, the CDR3 is TGTGCCAGCAGCCAAGATTTGGGAGAAACTGAAGCTTTCTTT. Its protein is CASSQDLGETEAFF.

This clone showed up just a few times. This rearrangement joins TRBV5-6 to TRBJ2-1; TRBD1 aligns across 7 bases. The CDR3 loop spans 13 amino acids. The germline CDR1 and CDR2 sequences are SGHDT and YYEEEE. Trimming at V came to 2 bases and at J to 8 bases, leaving 4 bases not matched to a gene. The DNA of the CDR3 is TGTGCCAGCAGCTTTACAGGGGTCGATGAGCAGTTCTTC. The encoded protein is CASSFTGVDEQFF.